This T cell receptor (beta chain) derives from a study of cytomegalovirus exposure and HLA in healthy donors. CDR1 is KGHSH, CDR2 LQKENI, per germline. V gave up 8 bases and J gave up 0 bases, with 10 bases separating them. This CDR3 contains 13 residues. For this clone: As yet, its antigen is unknown.

Primers: 60 Vbeta forward and 13 Jbeta reverse. Generated by immunoSEQ multiplex PCR, the TCRdb table keeps only in-frame clones and is missing some. The sample lists roughly 190,000 clones; about 59% were seen once. Overall study results and limits: Most subjects had HLA-A and HLA-B alleles reportedly predicted accurately by TCR beta sequences. Indistinguishable V segments, including TRBV6-2 and TRBV6-3, were excluded. Clonal expansion was found to be greater in HLA-associated TCR beta chains than in equally common others in a later analysis.

The chain couples TRBV18 to TRBJ1-1; D is undetermined. Sequencing used PBMCs. The receptor's source is a man in his forties or fifties in good health and CMV-seronegative. The CDR3 region has the DNA TGTGCCAGCCAACCCGGGATGAACACTGAAGCTTTCTTT. It encodes CASQPGMNTEAFF.